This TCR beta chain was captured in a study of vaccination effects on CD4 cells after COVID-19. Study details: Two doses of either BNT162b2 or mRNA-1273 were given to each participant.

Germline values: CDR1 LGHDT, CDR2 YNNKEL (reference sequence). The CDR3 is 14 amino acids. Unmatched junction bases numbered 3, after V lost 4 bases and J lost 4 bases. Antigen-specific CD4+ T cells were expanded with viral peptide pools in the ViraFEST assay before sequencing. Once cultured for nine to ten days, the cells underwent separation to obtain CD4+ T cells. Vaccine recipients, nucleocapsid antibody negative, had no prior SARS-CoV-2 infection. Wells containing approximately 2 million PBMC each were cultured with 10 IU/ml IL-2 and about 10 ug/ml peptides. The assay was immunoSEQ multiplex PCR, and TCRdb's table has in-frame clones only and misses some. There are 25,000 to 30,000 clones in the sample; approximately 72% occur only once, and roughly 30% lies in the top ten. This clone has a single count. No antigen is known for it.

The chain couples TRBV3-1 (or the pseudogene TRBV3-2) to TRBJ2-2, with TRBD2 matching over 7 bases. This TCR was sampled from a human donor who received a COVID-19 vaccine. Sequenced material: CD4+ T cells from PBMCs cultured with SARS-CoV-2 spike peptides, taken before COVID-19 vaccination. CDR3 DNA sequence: TGTGCCAGCAGCCCAGTAGCGGGCACCGGGGAGCTGTTTTTT. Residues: CASSPVAGTGELFF.